The clone carrying this TCR beta chain was detected a few times. The target antigen is unknown. This CDR3 has 15 residues. The germline V gene encodes CDR1 KGHDR and CDR2 SFDVKD. The V gene end was trimmed by 2 bases and the J gene end by 10 bases; junction bases not matched to a gene: 5. Time point denoted: newly diagnosed GD, antithyroid drugs for less than 3 months. The TCR library used RNA extracted from PBMCs. These data originate in a study of regulatory T cells in long-lasting Graves disease. Study-level background: Graves' cases, newly diagnosed, had used antithyroid drugs under 3 months.

Overall study results and limits: Segments TRBV28, TRBJ1-2 and TRBJ2-5 showed preferential usage in persistent disease.

iRepertoire HTBI primers and Arm-PCR of CDR3 regions built TCR beta libraries. Source study methods: Across samples, 60 or so TRBV and some 14 TRBJ segments were found. TCRdb analysed the multiplex PCR reads with MiXCR anew, one entry per CDR3 protein. TCRdb's processing, not the study's, gives the V and J calls here. The repertoire consists of roughly 420,000 distinct CDR3 sequences, with around 13% occurring once and the leading ten covering around a sixth. Separately, the same data were catalogued under a study of T cells in Graves' hyperthyroidism and ophthalmopathy. As reported in that work: Clinical symptoms, serum thyroxine, TRAb, thyroid ultrasound and orbital computed tomography established diagnosis.

V is TRBV24-1 and J is TRBJ2-1, with 12 bases fitting TRBD2. This receptor was obtained from a woman in her 50s with Graves disease. The source was peripheral blood mononuclear cells (PBMCs), collected at new diagnosis, from a patient treated with antithyroid drugs. The CDR3: CATSDWTSGNGEQFF. The DNA of the CDR3 is TGTGCCACCAGTGATTGGACTAGCGGGAATGGGGAGCAGTTCTTC.